This T cell receptor (beta chain) came from a study of Graves' ophthalmopathy and Graves' hyperthyroidism. This clonotype was observed at least ten times. Its antigen is currently unknown. V gave up 3 bases and J gave up 1 base, with 6 bases separating them. The CDR3 covers 12 residues. CDR1 is DFQATT and CDR2 is SNEGSKA in the germline V gene (reference sequence). Ophthalmopathy absent within 18 months of follow-up marked hyperthyroidism as stable. Uncontrolled infections, other autoimmune diseases, pregnancy or lactation barred patients from enrollment. Researchers took RNA transcripts and amplified TCR beta CDR3 regions from them. Second-round multiplex PCR followed a first-round RT-PCR using HTBI primers. TCRdb recomputed calls from the multiplex PCR reads with MiXCR, one row per CDR3 protein. In the table there are about 390,000 distinct CDR3 sequences, about 18% of which are singletons. Study-wide points: The model achieved 70.59% sensitivity and roughly 79% specificity for ophthalmopathy progression. Among expanded thyroid clonotypes above 0.001 frequency, most also occurred in blood.

The specimen was peripheral blood. This clonotype was sampled from an adult woman with stable Graves' hyperthyroidism. The rearrangement uses TRBV20-1 and TRBJ1-1, with D unresolved. This CDR3 is CSASRTNTEAFF. For the CDR3, the DNA is TGCAGTGCTAGTCGGACGAACACTGAAGCTTTCTTT.